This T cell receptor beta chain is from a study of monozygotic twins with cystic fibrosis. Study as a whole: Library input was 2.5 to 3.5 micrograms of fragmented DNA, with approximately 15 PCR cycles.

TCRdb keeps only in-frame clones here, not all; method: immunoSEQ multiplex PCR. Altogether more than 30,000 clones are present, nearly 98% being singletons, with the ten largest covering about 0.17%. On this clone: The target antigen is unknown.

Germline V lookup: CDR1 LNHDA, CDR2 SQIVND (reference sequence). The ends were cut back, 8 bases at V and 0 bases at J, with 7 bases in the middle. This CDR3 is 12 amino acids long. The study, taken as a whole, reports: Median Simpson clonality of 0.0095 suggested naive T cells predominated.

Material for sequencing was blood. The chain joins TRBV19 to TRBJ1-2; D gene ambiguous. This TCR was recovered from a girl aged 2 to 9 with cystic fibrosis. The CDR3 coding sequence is TGTGCCAGTTCGTTCACTAACTATGGCTACACCTTC. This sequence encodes CASSFTNYGYTF.